The rows below give T cell receptor beta chains drawn from one sample of a study of blood T cell repertoires in COVID-19. The protocol was immunoSEQ multiplex PCR, while the TCRdb copy is restricted to in-frame clones and leaves out a portion. In the table there are some 210,000 clones, about nine tenths of which are singletons. The sample comprised peripheral blood. Receptors originate from a man aged 55 to 70 who had recovered from COVID-19. The CDR3 runs from the conserved cysteine through the conserved F or W. D genes are given only for firm matches. For some rows the clone size is stated as once, few or many, or as a class when expanded; others skip it.

CDR3aa: CASSQEVLGSGANVLTF
CDR3nt: TGTGCCAGCAGCCAAGAGGTGCTGGGGAGCGGGGCCAACGTCCTGACTTTC
d_gene: -
j_gene: TRBJ2-6
abundance: -
v_gene: TRBV4-2

CDR3aa: CASSQLAGAGELFF
CDR3nt: TGTGCCAGCAGCCAACTCGCGGGAGCCGGGGAGCTGTTTTTT
d_gene: TRBD2
j_gene: TRBJ2-2
abundance: -
v_gene: TRBV3-1/TRBV3-2

CDR3aa: CASSPGQGEYGYTF
CDR3nt: TGTGCCAGCAGCCCAGGACAGGGAGAGTATGGCTACACCTTC
d_gene: TRBD1
j_gene: TRBJ1-2
abundance: -
v_gene: TRBV7-2

CDR3aa: CASSTGGAQGFYGYTF
CDR3nt: TGTGCCAGCAGCACGGGAGGGGCCCAAGGGTTCTATGGCTACACCTTC
d_gene: -
j_gene: TRBJ1-2
abundance: -
v_gene: TRBV7-2

CDR3aa: CASSAWTAMNTEAFF
CDR3nt: TGTGCCAGCAGCGCCTGGACAGCAATGAACACTGAAGCTTTCTTT
d_gene: -
j_gene: TRBJ1-1
abundance: -
v_gene: TRBV9

CDR3aa: CASSFITPPNEQFF
CDR3nt: TGCGCCAGCAGCTTTATAACTCCCCCCAATGAGCAGTTCTTC
d_gene: -
j_gene: TRBJ2-1
abundance: -
v_gene: TRBV5-1

CDR3aa: CASRRTGSGYTF
CDR3nt: TGTGCCAGCAGGAGGACAGGGTCTGGCTACACCTTC
d_gene: TRBD1
j_gene: TRBJ1-2
abundance: -
v_gene: TRBV9

CDR3aa: CASSSPTGATDTQYF
CDR3nt: TGTGCCAGCAGTTCCCCAACAGGGGCTACAGATACGCAGTATTTT
d_gene: TRBD1
j_gene: TRBJ2-3
abundance: -
v_gene: TRBV6-5

CDR3aa: CASSEFSLQSLTEAFF
CDR3nt: TGTGCCAGCAGTGAATTTAGTTTACAGTCCCTTACTGAAGCTTTCTTT
d_gene: -
j_gene: TRBJ1-1
abundance: -
v_gene: TRBV25-1

CDR3aa: CASSITSGAHNEQFF
CDR3nt: TGCGCCAGCAGCATAACTAGCGGGGCGCACAATGAGCAGTTCTTC
d_gene: TRBD2
j_gene: TRBJ2-1
abundance: -
v_gene: TRBV5-1

CDR3aa: CAISERRQGHYEQYF
CDR3nt: TGTGCCATCAGTGAAAGAAGGCAGGGCCATTACGAGCAGTACTTC
d_gene: -
j_gene: TRBJ2-7
abundance: -
v_gene: TRBV10-3

CDR3aa: CASSFFGGTGYTF
CDR3nt: TGTGCCAGCAGTTTCTTTGGGGGCACCGGCTACACCTTC
d_gene: -
j_gene: TRBJ1-2
abundance: -
v_gene: TRBV27

CDR3aa: CASGPRQGWSPLHF
CDR3nt: TGTGCCAGCGGTCCGCGACAGGGGTGGTCACCCCTCCACTTT
d_gene: TRBD1
j_gene: TRBJ1-6
abundance: -
v_gene: TRBV5-6

CDR3aa: CATSDQYTGKDTQYF
CDR3nt: TGTGCCACCAGTGACCAATATACAGGGAAGGATACGCAGTATTTT
d_gene: -
j_gene: TRBJ2-3
abundance: -
v_gene: TRBV24-1

CDR3aa: CASSLVAGQFFSGNTIYF
CDR3nt: TGTGCCAGCAGCTTGGTCGCGGGACAGTTCTTCTCTGGAAACACCATATATTTT
d_gene: TRBD1
j_gene: TRBJ1-3
abundance: -
v_gene: TRBV5-6

CDR3aa: CASSPFDRADGYTF
CDR3nt: TGTGCCAGCAGCCCGTTCGACAGGGCGGATGGCTACACCTTC
d_gene: TRBD1
j_gene: TRBJ1-2
abundance: -
v_gene: TRBV4-2

CDR3aa: CASSMSDTQYF
CDR3nt: TGTGCCAGTTCCATGTCAGATACGCAGTATTTT
d_gene: -
j_gene: TRBJ2-3
abundance: -
v_gene: TRBV2

CDR3aa: CASSPGTSHEQFF
CDR3nt: TGTGCCAGCAGCCCCGGGACTAGCCATGAGCAGTTCTTC
d_gene: TRBD2
j_gene: TRBJ2-1
abundance: once
v_gene: TRBV7-3

CDR3aa: CASSSRLAVSYNEQFF
CDR3nt: TGTGCCAGCAGTTCGAGACTAGCGGTTTCTTACAATGAGCAGTTCTTC
d_gene: TRBD2
j_gene: TRBJ2-1
abundance: -
v_gene: TRBV6-2/TRBV6-3

CDR3aa: CASSPDAFYEQFF
CDR3nt: TGTGCCAGCTCACCAGATGCGTTCTATGAGCAGTTCTTC
d_gene: -
j_gene: TRBJ2-1
abundance: -
v_gene: TRBV18

CDR3aa: CASSQGNYEQYF
CDR3nt: TGTGCCAGCAGTCAGGGGAACTACGAGCAGTACTTC
d_gene: -
j_gene: TRBJ2-7
abundance: few
v_gene: TRBV12-3/TRBV12-4

CDR3aa: CASSYESQGDYGYTF
CDR3nt: TGTGCCAGCAGTTACGAATCGCAGGGTGACTATGGCTACACCTTC
d_gene: -
j_gene: TRBJ1-2
abundance: -
v_gene: TRBV6-6

CDR3aa: CASSLPPHRQGNYGYTF
CDR3nt: TGTGCCAGCAGCTTACCCCCCCACCGACAGGGGAACTATGGCTACACCTTC
d_gene: TRBD1
j_gene: TRBJ1-2
abundance: -
v_gene: TRBV5-4

CDR3aa: CASSELGLVSFF
CDR3nt: TGCGCCAGCAGTGAGTTGGGACTTGTATCTTTCTTT
d_gene: -
j_gene: TRBJ1-1
abundance: -
v_gene: TRBV10-1

CDR3aa: CASGTGQGGNTIYF
CDR3nt: TGTGCCTCGGGAACCGGACAGGGGGGAAACACCATATATTTT
d_gene: TRBD1
j_gene: TRBJ1-3
abundance: -
v_gene: TRBV30

CDR3aa: CASSQGGGRTSTDTQYF
CDR3nt: TGTGCCAGCAGCCAAGGCGGCGGGAGGACAAGCACAGATACGCAGTATTTT
d_gene: TRBD2
j_gene: TRBJ2-3
abundance: -
v_gene: TRBV4-2

CDR3aa: CASSQRAQGRLEGYTF
CDR3nt: TGTGCCAGCAGTCAAAGGGCACAGGGGAGGTTAGAGGGCTACACCTTC
d_gene: TRBD1
j_gene: TRBJ1-2
abundance: -
v_gene: TRBV7-2

CDR3aa: CASKTIGRGGYGYTF
CDR3nt: TGTGCCAGCAAAACAATAGGGCGGGGCGGCTATGGCTACACCTTC
d_gene: -
j_gene: TRBJ1-2
abundance: -
v_gene: TRBV28

CDR3aa: CASSFETEAFF
CDR3nt: TGTGCCAGCAGTTTCGAGACTGAAGCTTTCTTT
d_gene: -
j_gene: TRBJ1-1
abundance: -
v_gene: TRBV12-3/TRBV12-4

CDR3aa: CASTHRARGRQETQYF
CDR3nt: TGTGCCAGCACCCACCGGGCGCGGGGACGGCAAGAGACCCAGTACTTC
d_gene: -
j_gene: TRBJ2-5
abundance: -
v_gene: TRBV3-1/TRBV3-2

CDR3aa: CASSPGTGFPTEAFF
CDR3nt: TGTGCCAGCAGTCCCGGGACAGGGTTTCCGACTGAAGCTTTCTTT
d_gene: TRBD1
j_gene: TRBJ1-1
abundance: -
v_gene: TRBV27